This T cell receptor (beta chain) comes out of a study of T-cell reconstitution after alpha-beta-depleted transplantation in children. Preparation of the TCRbeta library used unique molecular identifiers. TCRdb reprocessed the PCR reads via MiXCR and lists one record per CDR3 protein. The table lists under 100,000 distinct CDR3 sequences, less than 20% of them singletons. CDR1 MNHNS and CDR2 SASEGT come from the germline V gene. V dropped 0 bases and J dropped 1 base, with 6 bases sitting between them. This CDR3 is 14 amino acids long. The chain recombines TRBV6-1 with TRBJ1-2; D unresolved. This TCR came from a male patient aged 2 to 9 who had a stem cell transplant for acute lymphoblastic leukemia, so the T cells may come from the graft donor. The specimen was PBMCs, mostly from graft donor cells, collected 180 days after TCRalphabeta/CD19-depleted stem cell transplant. The DNA of the CDR3 is TGTGCCAGCAGTGAAGCGGCAGATAACTATGGCTACACCTTC. This codes for CASSEAADNYGYTF.